This record concerns one T cell receptor (beta chain) sequence. The data are from a study of blood T cell repertoires in COVID-19. Study summary: Researchers got acute and convalescent COVID-19 samples from the United States, Italy and Spain.

Categorization into cohorts depended on clinical history that participants reported. Recovered Cohort 3 donors showed two negative PCRs, clearance, or symptom resolution. The V segment lost 0 bases and the J segment 9 bases; nucleotides outside the gene matches: 5. Germline CDR1 SGHRS, CDR2 YFSETQ. The CDR3 length is 13 residues. Per the original methods: Amplification with reference gene primers provided the estimates of nucleated cell counts. The data were produced by immunoSEQ multiplex PCR, yet TCRdb's version contains in-frame clones alone and is incomplete. The D gene and trimming were derived from the DNA, and the V and J assignments and clone size from that table. Of more than 350,000 clones in the sample, approximately 90% were seen once.

This TCR was recovered from a man between 18 and 29 years old who had recovered from COVID-19. This chain connects TRBV5-1 to TRBJ1-1; 7 bases match TRBD1. The sequencing sample was made of PBMCs or T cells enriched from blood (not recorded which). This CDR3 is CASSLVKTGQAFF. CDR3 DNA: TGCGCCAGCAGCTTGGTAAAGACAGGGCAAGCTTTCTTT. Based on the CDR3 plus reference TRBV5-1 and TRBJ1-1, the full variable domain is KAGVTQTPRYLIKTRGQQVTLSCSPISGHRSVSWYQQTPGQGLQFLFEYFSETQRNKGNFPGRFSGRQFSNSRSEMNVSTLELGDSALYLCASSLVKTGQAFFGQGTRLTVV.